The 22 T cell receptor beta chains reported below all come from one sample, sequenced in a study of OX40 agonist ivuxolimab in advanced cancers. Sequenced by immunoSEQ multiplex PCR; TCRdb stores in-frame clones only, minus some. The sample shows about 48,000 clones, approximately 87% of them seen only once. The specimen was CD4+ or CD8+ T cells sorted from blood, collected in a trial of the OX40 agonist ivuxolimab. These receptors were collected from an adult with an advanced solid tumor such as melanoma, head and neck, liver or kidney cancer.

This sequence joins TRBV28 and TRBJ2-7; a weak D match, TRBD1 (5 bases). CDR1 is MDHEN, CDR2 SYDVKM, per germline. Trimming took off 4 bases at V and 4 bases at J, with 5 bases between the two ends. The CDR3 consists of 11 residues. The CDR3 sequence is CASSSGYEQYF. The CDR3 region has the DNA TGTGCCAGCAGTTCAGGGTACGAGCAGTACTTC.

The genes are TRBV27 and TRBJ2-1; 7 bases map to TRBD2. Trimming cost V 4 bases and J 0 bases; bases outside gene matches: 6. The CDR3 consists of 16 residues. Germline-derived CDR1 and CDR2 are MNHEY and SMNVEV (reference sequence). In DNA, the CDR3 is TGTGCCAGCAGTTGGGAGGGCGGGGTCTCCTACAATGAGCAGTTCTTC. The encoded protein is CASSWEGGVSYNEQFF.

The chain employs TRBV5-4 and TRBJ1-6; TRBD1 matches 7 bases. Germline trimming cut 0 bases from V and 10 bases from J; bases unmatched to any gene: 7. Germline V lookup: CDR1 SGHNT, CDR2 YYREEE (reference sequence). The CDR3 covers 15 residues. CDR3 bases: TGTGCCAGCAGCTTGGAGGCAGGGGGAGACTCACCCCTCCACTTT. Its protein product is CASSLEAGGDSPLHF.

The CDR3 loop reads CATGTGGPKNIQYF. CDR3 nucleotide sequence: TGTGCCACCGGGACAGGGGGACCGAAAAACATTCAGTACTTC. V usage is TRBV6-6 and J usage is TRBJ2-4, with 11 bases that match TRBD1. V shed 10 bases, J shed 4 bases, and the junction held 6 bases outside the gene matches. This CDR3 spans 14 amino acids. CDR1 MNHNY and CDR2 SVGAGI come from the germline V gene (reference sequence).

The chain uses TRBV13 and TRBJ1-2, with D unclear. With 3 bases removed from V and 4 bases from J, the gap between germline ends came to 12 bases. The CDR3 sequence is 14 residues long. Germline V lookup: CDR1 PRHDT, CDR2 FYEKMQ (reference sequence). The CDR3 DNA is TGTGCCAGCAGCTTTTGGGAAGTCCCCTATGGCTACACCTTC. Its translation: CASSFWEVPYGYTF.

This rearrangement joins TRBV12-2 to TRBJ2-7; the listed D gene, TRBD2, was not tested against the DNA. TRBV12-2 constitutes a pseudogene. The CDR3 has 16 amino acids. CDR3 region: CASRLEARQLDYEQYF. The CDR3 nucleotides read TGTGCAAGTCGCTTAGAAGCTCGGCAGCTAGACTACGAGCAGTACTTC.

CDR3 DNA sequence: TGCGCCAGCGGGCCCAGGGGCCATGAGCAGTTCTTC. It encodes CASGPRGHEQFF. V is TRBV5-1 and J is TRBJ2-1; possibly TRBD1 for D (6 bases). This CDR3 contains 12 residues. Germline-derived CDR1 and CDR2 are SGHRS and YFSETQ. The V end lost 7 bases, the J end lost 8 bases, and 13 bases lay between the germline ends. The complete variable domain, with remaining parts taken from reference TRBV5-1 and TRBJ2-1, reads KAGVTQTPRYLIKTRGQQVTLSCSPISGHRSVSWYQQTPGQGLQFLFEYFSETQRNKGNFPGRFSGRQFSNSRSEMNVSTLELGDSALYLCASGPRGHEQFFGPGTRLTVL.

The chain carries TRBV7-6 and TRBJ2-1; TRBD2 aligns across 12 bases. Looked up from germline, CDR1 is SGHVS and CDR2 is FNYEAQ. Trimming took 2 bases from V and 5 from J; bases not matched to a gene: 10. CDR3 length: 18 amino acids. CDR3 residues: CASSLRASGGAGNNEQFF. The CDR3 DNA follows: TGTGCCAGCAGCTTACGAGCTAGCGGGGGGGCCGGGAACAATGAGCAGTTCTTC.

Here the CDR3 reads CASTTRDTEAFF. DNA for the CDR3: TGTGCCAGCACCACGAGGGACACTGAAGCTTTCTTT. The J gene is TRBJ1-1, the V gene TRBV6-4; D is unresolved. Germline CDR1 reads MRHNA; CDR2 reads SNTAGT. The germline V and J ends were trimmed by 7 bases and 3 bases, with 9 bases remaining between them. CDR3 length equals 12 residues.

The chain couples TRBV2 to TRBJ2-1, with D perhaps assigned TRBD1 or TRBD2 (5 bases each). This CDR3 has 18 amino acids. V dropped 3 bases and J dropped 0 bases, with 18 bases sitting between them. CDR1 is SNHLY and CDR2 is FYNNEI in the germline V gene. The CDR3 nucleotides read TGTGCCAGCAGTGATGAGGGGCCTAGCTCTCGCTCCTACAATGAGCAGTTCTTC. Protein sequence: CASSDEGPSSRSYNEQFF.

This rearrangement joins TRBV11-2 to TRBJ2-3; D is ambiguous. Looked up from germline, CDR1 is SGHAT and CDR2 is FQNNGV. The CDR3 spans 14 residues. V gave up 1 base and J gave up 1 base, with 6 bases separating them. CDR3 sequence: CASSLAAGTDTQYF. The DNA for the CDR3 is TGTGCCAGCAGCTTAGCGGCGGGCACAGATACGCAGTATTTT.

V usage is TRBV12-5 and J usage is TRBJ1-1; tentative D call: TRBD1 (5 bases). CDR3 length: 14 residues. The germline gives CDR1 LGHNT, CDR2 FRNRAP. Trimming cost V 3 bases and J 4 bases, with 12 bases left between them. CDR3 in DNA: TGTGCTAGTGGTTTAGGGGCCCTTCGCACTGAAGCTTTCTTT. It codes for CASGLGALRTEAFF.

V usage is TRBV6-5 and J usage is TRBJ2-7; D is uncertain. Between the trimmed V and J ends, which lost 6 bases and 4 bases, there was a span of 7 bases. This CDR3 spans 11 amino acids. Per the germline V gene, CDR1 is MNHEY and CDR2 is SVGAGI. The CDR3 region is CASSGAYEQYF. The CDR3 bases are TGTGCCAGCAGCGGAGCTTACGAGCAGTACTTC.

The gene calls are TRBV18 and TRBJ2-3, with D unresolved. The germline gives CDR1 KGHSH, CDR2 LQKENI. Deletions cut 0 bases from V and 5 bases from J, with 6 bases between. The CDR3 contains 13 residues. CDR3 residues: CASSPPLRDTQYF. For the CDR3, the DNA is TGTGCCAGCTCACCACCGTTGAGAGATACGCAGTATTTT.

The V call is TRBV9, the J call TRBJ1-5; D gene unclear. Germline CDR1 reads SGDLS; CDR2 reads YYNGEE. Trimming left V 4 bases short and J 2 bases short, with 10 bases between. CDR3 length: 14 residues. The CDR3 spells CASSPLAGNQPQHF. The CDR3, as DNA: TGTGCCAGCAGCCCTCTGGCGGGCAATCAGCCCCAGCATTTT. The full variable domain, in which reference TRBV9 and TRBJ1-5 provide the parts outside the CDR3, is DSGVTQTPKHLITATGQRVTLRCSPRSGDLSVYWYQQSLDQGLQFLIQYYNGEERAKGNILERFSAQQFPDLHSELNLSSLELGDSALYFCASSPLAGNQPQHFGDGTRLSIL.

V and J are TRBV6-6 and TRBJ2-5; D not resolved. Trimming removed 2 bases at V and 1 base at J, with 8 bases between. CDR3 length equals 14 residues. The germline V gene has CDR1 MNHNY and CDR2 SVGAGI (reference sequence). DNA for the CDR3: TGTGCCAGCAGTTACGTGGCAGGCCAAGAGACCCAGTACTTC. It yields the protein CASSYVAGQETQYF.

The CDR3: CASSQDLMNTEAFF. The CDR3 DNA reads TGCGCCAGCAGCCAAGATTTGATGAACACTGAAGCTTTCTTT. The chain combines TRBV4-3 with TRBJ1-1; D is uncertain. Germline V gene sequence: CDR1 LGHNA, CDR2 YSLEER. The CDR3 totals 14 residues. Trimming cost V 0 bases and J 0 bases, with 5 bases left between them.

The chain joins TRBV9 to TRBJ2-3; tentative D call: TRBD1 (6 bases). Trimming stripped 2 bases from V and 4 bases from J, with 14 bases between. Germline-derived CDR1 and CDR2 are SGDLS and YYNGEE. CDR3 size: 15 residues. CDR3 sequence (DNA): TGTGCCAGCAGCGTCTACGGTGGGGGCCCAGATACGCAGTATTTT. Encoded protein: CASSVYGGGPDTQYF.

This chain uses TRBV5-4 with TRBJ1-5; TRBD1 is a possible D gene (6 bases). V lost 2 bases to trimming and J lost 7 bases, with 16 bases between them. CDR1 SGHNT and CDR2 YYREEE come from the germline V gene (reference sequence). The CDR3 totals 15 residues. CDR3 residues: CASSFGGVGGQPQHF. CDR3 coding DNA: TGTGCCAGCAGCTTTGGGGGCGTGGGCGGACAGCCCCAGCATTTT.

This chain links TRBV7-9 with TRBJ2-5; 7 bases map to TRBD1. The V gene end was trimmed by 5 bases and the J gene end by 5 bases; junction bases not matched to a gene: 8. Looked up from germline, CDR1 is SEHNR and CDR2 is FQNEAQ (reference sequence). The CDR3 is 14 residues long. This CDR3 is CASSTSDRAETQYF. The CDR3 DNA sequence: TGTGCCAGCAGCACATCCGACAGGGCCGAGACCCAGTACTTC.

In regard to this clone: A junction end diverges from the germline sequence, so it may reflect a read error. CDR3 residues: CASSFSPLNTEAFF. CDR3 DNA: TGTGCCAGCAGCTTTTCCCCTCTTAACACTGAAGCTTTCTTT. V gene TRBV5-3 combines with J gene TRBJ1-1, with unresolved D. TRBV5-3 is an open reading frame whose function is uncertain. The CDR3 is 14 amino acids.

V is TRBV29-1 and J is TRBJ2-3; 7 bases are shared with TRBD1. Germline trimming cut 0 bases from V and 1 base from J; bases unmatched to any gene: 7. CDR3 length: 16 amino acids. The germline gives CDR1 SQVTM, CDR2 ANQGSEA. The CDR3 region has the DNA TGCAGCGTTGAAGATCCTCGGGACAGACGCACAGATACGCAGTATTTT. As protein: CSVEDPRDRRTDTQYF.